These T cell receptor beta chains were read from a single sample in a study of blood T cell repertoires in COVID-19. Assay: immunoSEQ multiplex PCR; the TCRdb copy retains only in-frame clones and omits some. The sample includes some 9,800 clones, about nine tenths seen only once; the top ten take over 7.5%. Sequences were obtained from peripheral blood. The receptor set was obtained from a man in his 60s with acute or convalescent COVID-19. CDR3s include the opening cysteine and the closing phenylalanine or tryptophan. The order of the fields is V gene, CDR3 protein.

V: TRBV7-8
CDR3: CASSAVQGFGYGYTF

V: TRBV28
CDR3: CAAYQGQGRSQPQHF

V: TRBV6-1
CDR3: CASSEWIFSGETNQPQHF

V: TRBV6-2/TRBV6-3
CDR3: CASSYPTGLGQPQHF

V: TRBV5-1
CDR3: CASSLNRVGYGYTF

V: TRBV6-5
CDR3: CASSSTFGSDEQYF

V: TRBV7-8
CDR3: CASSLASGGQKTDTQYF

V: TRBV18
CDR3: CASSHLTGQGGSNSPLHF

V: TRBV7-9
CDR3: CASSSGTGVKSGYTF

V: TRBV10-3
CDR3: CAISAPGQFDGYTF

V: TRBV7-2
CDR3: CASTRGAQNRETQYF

V: TRBV14
CDR3: CASSQDMGGGSEQFF

V: TRBV9
CDR3: CASSVDASGGGTQYF

V: TRBV9
CDR3: CASSGPPAWTEAFF

V: TRBV29-1
CDR3: CSVLEELGTQYF

V: TRBV15
CDR3: CATSRDRGTGGPNYNEQFF

V: TRBV6-6
CDR3: CASSYSGGSETQYF

V: TRBV18
CDR3: CASSLTGGASTEAFF

V: TRBV3-1/TRBV3-2
CDR3: CASSQTRTGGTYGYTF

V: TRBV5-4
CDR3: CASSPGQGAVNSPLHF

V: TRBV19
CDR3: CATLKTGDTEKLFF

V: TRBV6-5
CDR3: CASSRTGDWYKEQYF

V: TRBV5-1
CDR3: CASSLRGGASTDTQYF

V: TRBV14
CDR3: CASSQRGRGVDTQYF

V: TRBV20-1
CDR3: CSALGETQYF

V: TRBV18
CDR3: CASSGDRPPNEKLFF

V: TRBV5-4
CDR3: CASSAGSYEQYF

V: TRBV2
CDR3: CASSVHGTSGYNEQFF

V: TRBV5-1
CDR3: CASSLFSGDYNEQFF

V: TRBV2
CDR3: CASSAGMETQYF

V: TRBV5-1
CDR3: CASSYNRDQPQHF

V: TRBV4-1
CDR3: CASSQPAGTGGGNTIYF

V: TRBV5-1
CDR3: CASSPAGGSINEQFF

V: TRBV7-2
CDR3: CASSATGLAAYEQYF

V: TRBV11-2
CDR3: CASSLEPGARWYF